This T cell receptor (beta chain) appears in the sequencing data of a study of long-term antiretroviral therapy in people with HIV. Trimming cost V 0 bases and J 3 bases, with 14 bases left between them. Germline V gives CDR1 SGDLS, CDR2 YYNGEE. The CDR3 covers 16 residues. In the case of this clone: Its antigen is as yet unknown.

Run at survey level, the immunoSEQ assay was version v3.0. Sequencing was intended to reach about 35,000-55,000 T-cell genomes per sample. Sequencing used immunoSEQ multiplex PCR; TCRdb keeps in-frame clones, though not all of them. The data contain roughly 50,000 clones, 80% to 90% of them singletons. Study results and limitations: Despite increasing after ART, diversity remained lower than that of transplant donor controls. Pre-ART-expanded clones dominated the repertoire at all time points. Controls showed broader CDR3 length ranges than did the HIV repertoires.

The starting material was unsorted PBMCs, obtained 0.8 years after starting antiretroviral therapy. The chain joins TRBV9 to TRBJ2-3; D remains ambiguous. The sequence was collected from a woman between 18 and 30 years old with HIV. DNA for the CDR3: TGTGCCAGCAGCGTAGAAGGTCCCCATGGGACAGATACGCAGTATTTT. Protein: CASSVEGPHGTDTQYF.